The sequence of this TCR beta chain was determined in a study of blood T cell repertoires in COVID-19. V lost 1 base, J lost 0 bases, and 0 bases stayed unmatched. This CDR3 spans 15 amino acids. CDR1 and CDR2 from the germline V gene are KGHSH and LQKENI. Produced via immunoSEQ multiplex PCR; TCRdb's table is partial and in-frame only. In the table there are 280,000 or so clones, about 91% of which are singletons. V and J are TRBV18 and TRBJ2-5, with TRBD2 identical over 9 bases. The source material was peripheral blood. The receptor was derived from a woman in her twenties or thirties who had recovered from COVID-19. As DNA, the CDR3 is TGTGCCAGCTCACCACGACTAGCGGACCAAGAGACCCAGTACTTC. It specifies CASSPRLADQETQYF. Supplemented by reference TRBV18 and TRBJ2-5, the full variable domain reads NAGVMQNPRHLVRRRGQEARLRCSPMKGHSHVYWYRQLPEEGLKFMVYLQKENIIDESGMPKERFSAEFPKEGPSILRIQQVVRGDSAAYFCASSPRLADQETQYFGPGTRLLVL.